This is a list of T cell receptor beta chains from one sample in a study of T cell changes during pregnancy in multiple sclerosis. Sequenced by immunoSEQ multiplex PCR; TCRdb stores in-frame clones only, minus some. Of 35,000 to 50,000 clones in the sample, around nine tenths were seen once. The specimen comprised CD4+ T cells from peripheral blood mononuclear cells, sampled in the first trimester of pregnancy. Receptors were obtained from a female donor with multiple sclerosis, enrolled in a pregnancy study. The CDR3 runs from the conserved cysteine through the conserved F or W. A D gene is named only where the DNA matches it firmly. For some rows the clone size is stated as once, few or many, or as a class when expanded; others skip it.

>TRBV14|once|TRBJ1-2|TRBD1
CASSPGFRGLPDGYTF
TGTGCCAGCAGCCCGGGATTCAGGGGGCTGCCGGATGGCTACACCTTC
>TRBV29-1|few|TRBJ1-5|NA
CSVDGGANQPQHF
TGCAGCGTTGACGGCGGAGCTAATCAGCCCCAGCATTTT
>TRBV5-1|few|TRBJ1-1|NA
CASRLAILNTEAFF
TGCGCCAGCAGATTGGCCATCCTGAACACTGAAGCTTTCTTT
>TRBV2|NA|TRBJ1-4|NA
CASSDGGDEKLFF
TGTGCCAGCAGCGACGGGGGAGATGAAAAACTGTTTTTT
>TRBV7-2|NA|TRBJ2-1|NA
CASSIRQASSYNEQFF
TGTGCCAGCAGCATTCGACAGGCCAGCTCCTACAATGAGCAGTTCTTC
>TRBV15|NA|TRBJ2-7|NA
CATSRAGYGQYF
TGTGCCACCAGCAGAGCGGGTTACGGGCAGTACTTC
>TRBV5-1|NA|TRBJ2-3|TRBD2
CASSLLAGKSSDTQYF
TGCGCCAGCAGCCTACTAGCGGGAAAGTCATCAGATACGCAGTATTTT
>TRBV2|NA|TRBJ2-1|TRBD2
CASRGGTRYSNEQFF
TGTGCCAGCAGGGGGGGGACTAGATACTCGAATGAGCAGTTCTTC
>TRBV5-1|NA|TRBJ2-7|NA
CASSLVLGDEQYF
TGCGCCAGCAGCTTGGTATTAGGGGACGAGCAGTACTTC
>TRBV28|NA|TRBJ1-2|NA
CASSSQAYGYTF
TGTGCCAGCAGTTCCCAGGCTTATGGCTACACCTTC
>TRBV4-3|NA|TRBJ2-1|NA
CASSRRGSYNEQFF
TGCGCCAGCAGCCGCAGGGGCTCCTACAATGAGCAGTTCTTC
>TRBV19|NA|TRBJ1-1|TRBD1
CASGITGGLGDTEAFF
TGTGCCAGTGGAATTACAGGGGGTCTCGGGGACACTGAAGCTTTCTTT
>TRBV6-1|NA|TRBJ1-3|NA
CASSPPRFSGNTIYF
TGTGCCAGCAGCCCCCCCCGGTTCTCTGGAAACACCATATATTTT
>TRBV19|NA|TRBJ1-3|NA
CASSIVRGSGNTIYF
TGTGCCAGTAGTATCGTCAGGGGCTCTGGAAACACCATATATTTT
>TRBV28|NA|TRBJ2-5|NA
CASSPTKPQETQYF
TGTGCCAGCAGTCCCACCAAGCCCCAAGAGACCCAGTACTTC
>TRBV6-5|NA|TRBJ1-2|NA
CASSQRAGSGYTF
TGTGCCAGCAGCCAGAGGGCAGGATCCGGCTACACCTTC
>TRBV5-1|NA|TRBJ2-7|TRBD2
CASSLTTSGYEQYF
TGCGCCAGCAGCCTGACCACTAGCGGATACGAGCAGTACTTC
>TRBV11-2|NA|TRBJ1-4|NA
CASTSGGGVRGANEKLFF
TGTGCCAGCACCTCCGGCGGGGGGGTTCGAGGGGCTAATGAAAAACTGTTTTTT
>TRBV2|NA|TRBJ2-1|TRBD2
CASTWFSGRSNEQFF
TGTGCCAGCACGTGGTTTAGCGGGAGGAGTAATGAGCAGTTCTTC
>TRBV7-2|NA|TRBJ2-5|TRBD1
CASNNNRGRETQYF
TGTGCCAGCAATAATAACAGGGGAAGGGAGACCCAGTACTTC
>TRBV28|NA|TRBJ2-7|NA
CASSFPGSYEQYF
TGTGCCAGCAGTTTTCCAGGGTCCTACGAGCAGTACTTC
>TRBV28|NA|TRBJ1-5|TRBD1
CASSPQQGNSNQPQHF
TGTGCCAGCAGCCCCCAACAGGGGAATAGCAATCAGCCCCAGCATTTT
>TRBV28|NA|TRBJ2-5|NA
CASSLSDRYQETQYF
TGTGCCAGCAGTTTATCCGACAGATACCAAGAGACCCAGTACTTC
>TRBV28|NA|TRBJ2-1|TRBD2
CASSLRGSTYNEQFF
TGTGCCAGCAGTTTGCGGGGGTCCACCTACAATGAGCAGTTCTTC
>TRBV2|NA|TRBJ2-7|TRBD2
CASSVVAGGEQYF
TGTGCCAGCAGTGTGGTAGCGGGAGGCGAGCAGTACTTC
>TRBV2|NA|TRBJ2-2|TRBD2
CASSEPADGLAGAGHTGELFF
TGTGCCAGCAGTGAACCGGCAGACGGACTAGCGGGCGCGGGCCACACCGGGGAGCTGTTTTTT
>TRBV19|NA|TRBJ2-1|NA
CASSILSGNSYNEQFF
TGTGCCAGTAGCATCCTAAGCGGCAACTCCTACAATGAGCAGTTCTTC
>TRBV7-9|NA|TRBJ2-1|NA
CASSLLLPGLTNNEQFF
TGTGCCAGCAGCTTGTTACTGCCGGGACTTACAAACAATGAGCAGTTCTTC
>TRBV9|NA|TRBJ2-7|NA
CASSVGGQGTYEQYF
TGTGCCAGCAGCGTAGGGGGGCAGGGTACCTACGAGCAGTACTTC
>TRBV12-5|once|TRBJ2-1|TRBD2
CASPPGPGLAGGQYNEQFF
TGTGCTAGTCCCCCGGGGCCTGGACTAGCGGGAGGCCAATACAATGAGCAGTTCTTC
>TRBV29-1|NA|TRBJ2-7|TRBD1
CSVELRQGYYEQYF
TGCAGCGTTGAATTGAGACAGGGCTACTACGAGCAGTACTTC
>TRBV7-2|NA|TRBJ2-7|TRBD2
CASSLGYSGRRHEQYF
TGTGCCAGCAGCTTAGGCTATAGCGGGAGGAGGCACGAGCAGTACTTC
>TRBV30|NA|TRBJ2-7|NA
CAWRGGSYEQYF
TGTGCCTGGAGAGGGGGTTCCTACGAGCAGTACTTC
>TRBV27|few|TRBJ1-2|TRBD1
CASSRRVAARDRAFYGYTF
TGTGCCAGCAGTAGAAGAGTAGCGGCCCGGGACAGGGCCTTCTATGGCTACACCTTC
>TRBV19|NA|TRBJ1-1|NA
CASSPRMAEAFF
TGTGCCAGTAGTCCTAGGATGGCTGAAGCTTTCTTT
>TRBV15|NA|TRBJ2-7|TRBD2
CATSRAGGSSYEQYF
TGTGCCACCAGCAGAGCGGGCGGGAGCTCCTACGAGCAGTACTTC
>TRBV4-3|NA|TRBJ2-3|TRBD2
CASSQALAGSRVDTQYF
TGCGCCAGCAGCCAAGCCCTAGCGGGATCGCGGGTTGATACGCAGTATTTT
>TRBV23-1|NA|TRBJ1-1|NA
CASSQPPSERNTEAFF
TGCGCCAGCAGTCAACCCCCTAGTGAGAGGAACACTGAAGCTTTCTTT
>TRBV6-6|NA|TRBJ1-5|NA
CASSPRMTGVGQPQHF
TGTGCCAGCAGCCCCAGAATGACGGGGGTTGGTCAGCCCCAGCATTTT
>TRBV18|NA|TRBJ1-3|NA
CASSQNHRAAGNTIYF
TGTGCCAGCTCACAAAACCACAGGGCTGCTGGAAACACCATATATTTT
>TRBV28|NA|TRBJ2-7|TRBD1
CASRISGTGSYEQYF
TGTGCCAGCAGAATCTCCGGGACAGGGTCCTACGAGCAGTACTTC
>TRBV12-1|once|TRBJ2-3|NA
CASSFGAGDTDTQYF
TGTGCCAGCAGCTTTGGTGCGGGTGACACAGATACGCAGTATTTT
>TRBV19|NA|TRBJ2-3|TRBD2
CASSTLGGRSTDTQYF
TGTGCCAGTAGTACCCTGGGGGGGAGGAGCACAGATACGCAGTATTTT
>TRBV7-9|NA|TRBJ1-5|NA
CASSLGKAPGGLSNQPQHF
TGTGCCAGCAGCTTAGGTAAAGCCCCCGGGGGGTTGAGCAATCAGCCCCAGCATTTT
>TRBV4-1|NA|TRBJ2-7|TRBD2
CASSQDASGSSSYEQYF
TGCGCCAGCAGCCAAGACGCCAGCGGGAGTAGCTCCTACGAGCAGTACTTC
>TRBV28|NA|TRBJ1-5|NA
CASSPYRGNQPQHF
TGTGCCAGCAGTCCATACAGGGGCAATCAGCCCCAGCATTTT
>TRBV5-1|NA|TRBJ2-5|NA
CASSLEGRKETQYF
TGCGCCAGCAGCTTGGAAGGGAGGAAAGAGACCCAGTACTTC
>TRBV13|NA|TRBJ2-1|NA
CASSLDGRGPDEQFF
TGTGCCAGCAGCTTAGATGGTCGGGGTCCGGATGAGCAGTTCTTC
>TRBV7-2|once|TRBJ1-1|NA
CASSLDPPLPAFF
TGTGCCAGCAGCTTAGACCCCCCACTTCCAGCTTTCTTT
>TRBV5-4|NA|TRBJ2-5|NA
CASRQRVGGEETQYF
TGTGCCAGCAGGCAGAGGGTGGGAGGCGAGGAGACCCAGTACTTC
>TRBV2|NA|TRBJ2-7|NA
CASIMEVSISYEQYF
TGTGCCAGCATTATGGAGGTGTCAATCTCCTACGAGCAGTACTTC
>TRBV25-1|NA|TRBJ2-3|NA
CASSVAVGLFGPQYF
TGTGCCAGCAGTGTAGCGGTGGGTCTCTTTGGGCCGCAGTATTTT
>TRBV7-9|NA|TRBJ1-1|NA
CASSLRGWEAFF
TGTGCCAGCAGCCTAAGGGGCTGGGAAGCTTTCTTT